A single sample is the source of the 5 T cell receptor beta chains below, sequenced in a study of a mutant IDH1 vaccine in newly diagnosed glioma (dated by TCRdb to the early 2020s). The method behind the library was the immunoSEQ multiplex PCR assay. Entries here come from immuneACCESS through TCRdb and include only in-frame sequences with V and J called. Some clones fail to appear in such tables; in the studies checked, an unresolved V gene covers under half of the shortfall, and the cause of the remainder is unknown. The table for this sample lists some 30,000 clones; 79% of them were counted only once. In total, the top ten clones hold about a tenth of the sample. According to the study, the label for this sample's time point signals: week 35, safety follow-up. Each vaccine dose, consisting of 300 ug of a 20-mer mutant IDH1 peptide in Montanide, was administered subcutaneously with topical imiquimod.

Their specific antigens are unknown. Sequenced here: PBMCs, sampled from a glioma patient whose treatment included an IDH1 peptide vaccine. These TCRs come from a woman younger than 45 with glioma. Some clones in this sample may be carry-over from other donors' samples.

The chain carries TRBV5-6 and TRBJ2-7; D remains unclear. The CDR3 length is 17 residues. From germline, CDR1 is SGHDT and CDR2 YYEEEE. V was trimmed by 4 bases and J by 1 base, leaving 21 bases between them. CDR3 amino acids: CASSPRTAEAVSYEQYF. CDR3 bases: TGTGCCAGCAGCCCGAGGACGGCCGAAGCAGTTTCCTACGAGCAGTACTTC.

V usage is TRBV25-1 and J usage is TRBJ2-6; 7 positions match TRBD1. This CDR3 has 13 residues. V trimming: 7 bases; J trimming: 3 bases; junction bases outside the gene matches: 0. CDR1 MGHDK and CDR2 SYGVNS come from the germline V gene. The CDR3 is CASTGGGANVLTF. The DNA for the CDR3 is TGTGCCAGCACAGGGGGTGGGGCCAACGTCCTGACTTTC.

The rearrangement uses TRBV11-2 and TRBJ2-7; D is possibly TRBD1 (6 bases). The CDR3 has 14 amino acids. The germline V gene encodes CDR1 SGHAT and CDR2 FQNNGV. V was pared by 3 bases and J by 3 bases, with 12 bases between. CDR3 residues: CASSFAGVRYEQYF. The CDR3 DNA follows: TGTGCCAGCAGCTTTGCAGGGGTACGCTACGAGCAGTACTTC.

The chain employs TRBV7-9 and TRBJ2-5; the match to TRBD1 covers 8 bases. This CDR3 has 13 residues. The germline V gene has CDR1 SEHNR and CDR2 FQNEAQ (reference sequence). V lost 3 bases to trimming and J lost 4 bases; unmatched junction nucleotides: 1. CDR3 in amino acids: CASSFGQGETQYF. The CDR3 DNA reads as TGTGCCAGCAGCTTCGGACAGGGAGAGACCCAGTACTTC.

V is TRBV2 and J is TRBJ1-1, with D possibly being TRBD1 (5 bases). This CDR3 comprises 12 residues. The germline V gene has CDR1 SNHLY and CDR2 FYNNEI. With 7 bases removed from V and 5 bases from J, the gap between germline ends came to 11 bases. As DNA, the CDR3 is TGTGCCAGCAAAGACAGTTGGACTGAAGCTTTCTTT. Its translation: CASKDSWTEAFF.